This paragraph reports one T cell receptor beta chain. Other nucleotide sequences from this sample produce the same CDR3. Assay used: immunoSEQ multiplex PCR; TCRdb lists only in-frame clones, some missing. The sample lists 180,000 or so clones, roughly 93% occurring once. The entry originates in a study of control samples from healthy donors and cancer patients. Sequencing used blood. This TCR came from a woman aged 55-69 years in good health.

CDR3 sequence reads: CASSRTSGSYEQYF. The CDR3 region has the DNA TGCGCCAGCAGCCGGACTAGCGGCAGCTACGAGCAGTACTTC. The chain couples TRBV4-3 to TRBJ2-7; the match to TRBD2 covers 10 bases. The V gene's germline CDR1 is LGHNA and CDR2 YSLEER. V lost 4 bases to trimming and J lost 3 bases; unmatched junction nucleotides: 3. The length of the CDR3 is 14 residues.